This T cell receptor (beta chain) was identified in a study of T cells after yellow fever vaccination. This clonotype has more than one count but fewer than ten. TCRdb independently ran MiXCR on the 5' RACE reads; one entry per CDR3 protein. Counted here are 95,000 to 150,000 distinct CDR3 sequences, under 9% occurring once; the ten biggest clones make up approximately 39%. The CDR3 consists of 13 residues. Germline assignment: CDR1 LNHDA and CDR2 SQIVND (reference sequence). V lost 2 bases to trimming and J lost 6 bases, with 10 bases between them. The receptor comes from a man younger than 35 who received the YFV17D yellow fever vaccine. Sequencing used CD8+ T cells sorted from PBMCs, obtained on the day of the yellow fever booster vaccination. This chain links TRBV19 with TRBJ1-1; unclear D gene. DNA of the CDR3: TGTGCCAGTAGTATAACGGGTGGTGCTGAAGCTTTCTTT. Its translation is CASSITGGAEAFF.